This TCR beta chain appears in the sequencing data of a study of blood T cell dynamics during melanoma immunotherapy. The CDR3 spans 14 residues. Germline CDR1 reads MNHEY; CDR2 reads SVGAGI. The V gene lost 0 bases and the J gene lost 6 bases, with 11 bases spanning the gap. Time point indicated: pre-treatment baseline. Data came from immunoSEQ multiplex PCR; TCRdb stores just in-frame clones and leaves some out. The sample carries around 13,000 clones, around 84% recorded once. The sample in question was blood, obtained from a patient treated with checkpoint blockade. This receptor was obtained from a human donor with melanoma. V and J are TRBV6-5 and TRBJ1-2; D perhaps matches TRBD1 (6 bases). CDR3: CASSYSEGVDGYTF. CDR3 nucleotides: TGTGCCAGCAGTTACTCAGAGGGGGTCGATGGCTACACCTTC.